The 27 T cell receptor beta chains below were found in one sample sequenced in a study of T cells after yellow fever vaccination. In TCRdb, the 5' RACE reads were re-called with MiXCR into one record per CDR3 protein. This sample has about 50,000 distinct CDR3 sequences, with 7% to 8.5% found just once. The material was CD8+ T cells sorted from PBMCs, obtained more than 14 days after the first yellow fever vaccination. These receptors were collected from a man between 18 and 29 years old who received the YFV17D yellow fever vaccine.

This clonotype was seen ten or more times. This chain joins TRBV4-3 and TRBJ2-6; D is unclear. The germline CDR1 and CDR2 sequences are LGHNA and YSLEER. With 4 bases removed from V and 2 bases from J, the gap between germline ends came to 9 bases. This CDR3 spans 15 amino acids. The CDR3, as DNA: TGCGCCAGCAGCCCCCAGAGCACTGGGGCCAACGTCCTGACTTTC. This sequence encodes CASSPQSTGANVLTF.

This clonotype showed up many times. This chain uses TRBV7-9 with TRBJ1-5, with a weak D call TRBD1 (6 bases). Trimming pared 5 bases from V and 5 bases from J, leaving 19 bases between. This CDR3 has 16 amino acids. The germline V gene has CDR1 SEHNR and CDR2 FQNEAQ (reference sequence). This CDR3 reads CASSATGTPTDQPQHF. The CDR3 DNA reads as TGTGCCAGCAGCGCCACGGGGACACCGACGGATCAGCCCCAGCATTTT.

This clonotype was counted at least ten times. The chain couples TRBV28 to TRBJ2-3, with D tentatively TRBD1 (5 bases). CDR1 MDHEN and CDR2 SYDVKM come from the germline V gene. This CDR3 region has 15 residues. Trimming pared 3 bases from V and 0 bases from J, leaving 10 bases between. The CDR3 sequence: CASSLDISSTDTQYF. The CDR3 DNA reads as TGTGCCAGCAGTTTGGACATTTCTAGCACAGATACGCAGTATTTT.

This clonotype was counted ten times or more. The chain links TRBV7-9 to TRBJ2-7; 8 nucleotides align to TRBD2. Germline assignment: CDR1 SEHNR and CDR2 FQNEAQ (reference sequence). This CDR3 region has 13 residues. V gave up 7 bases and J gave up 4 bases; unmatched junction bases: 6. CDR3 coding DNA: TGTGCCAGCACCCCCGGGGGGGCGTACGAGCAGTACTTC. Its protein is CASTPGGAYEQYF.

This clonotype came up many times. The chain combines TRBV19 with TRBJ2-4; D could derive from TRBD1 or TRBD2 (5 bases each). The CDR3 length is 14 residues. Germline loops: CDR1 LNHDA, CDR2 SQIVND (reference sequence). Trimming pared 6 bases from V and 1 base from J, leaving 10 bases between. DNA of the CDR3: TGTGCCAGTAGCCATGGGGGTGCCAAAAACATTCAGTACTTC. Its protein product is CASSHGGAKNIQYF.

A note on this clonotype: A much larger clone differs by one base, so this may be a read error. CDR3: CASSALECNTGELFF. DNA of the CDR3: TGTGCCAGCAGCGCCCTAGAGTGCAACACCGGGGAGCTGTTTTTT. The chain is built from TRBV9 and TRBJ2-2; D is undetermined. Deletions cut 3 bases from V and 2 bases from J, with 11 bases between. Germline-derived CDR1 and CDR2 are SGDLS and YYNGEE. This CDR3 is 15 amino acids long.

This clonotype was found many times. In nucleotides, the CDR3 is TGTGCCTGGAGTGAGGGGGGGGAGCTGTTTTTT. As protein: CAWSEGGELFF. The V and J genes are TRBV30 and TRBJ2-2; possibly TRBD1 for D (5 bases). The CDR3 totals 11 residues. CDR1 GTSNPN and CDR2 SVGIG come from the germline V gene (reference sequence). The V end was cut by 1 base, the J end by 8 bases, with 5 bases between.

This clonotype was found many times. V is TRBV7-6 and J is TRBJ1-1; no clear D. The germline V gene has CDR1 SGHVS and CDR2 FNYEAQ. This CDR3 spans 14 amino acids. V was shortened by 1 base and J by 5 bases, with 11 bases between the two germline ends. CDR3: CASSLEAVATEAFF. The CDR3 region has the DNA TGTGCCAGCAGCTTAGAGGCGGTTGCTACTGAAGCTTTCTTT.

This clonotype was seen repeatedly, ten times or more. The chain is built from TRBV29-1 and TRBJ1-1, with D maybe TRBD1 (5 bases). Germline V gene sequence: CDR1 SQVTM, CDR2 ANQGSEA. The CDR3 spans 12 residues. Trimming pared 6 bases from V and 1 base from J, leaving 9 bases between. The CDR3 loop reads CSVIQGNTEAFF. The CDR3 bases are TGCAGCGTGATTCAGGGGAACACTGAAGCTTTCTTT.

This clonotype was detected ten times or more. The CDR3 here is CSVEVWQGAATDTQYF. The CDR3 nucleotides read TGCAGCGTTGAAGTGTGGCAGGGGGCCGCGACAGATACGCAGTATTTT. The V and J genes are TRBV29-1 and TRBJ2-3, with 8 bases lining up with TRBD1. Germline V gene lookup returns CDR1 SQVTM and CDR2 ANQGSEA. This CDR3 has 16 residues. Unmatched junction bases numbered 9, after V lost 1 base and J lost 3 bases.

The chain uses TRBV5-4 and TRBJ2-1, with D possibly being TRBD1 (5 bases). The length of the CDR3 is 15 residues. CDR1 is SGHNT and CDR2 is YYREEE in the germline V gene (reference sequence). Trimming removed 3 bases from V and 8 bases from J, with 18 bases in between. The CDR3 protein is CASSWPISGQDEQFF. The DNA of the CDR3 is TGTGCCAGCAGCTGGCCGATCTCAGGGCAGGATGAGCAGTTCTTC. Filled out from reference TRBV5-4 and TRBJ2-1, the complete variable domain reads ETGVTQSPTHLIKTRGQQVTLRCSSQSGHNTVSWYQQALGQGPQFIFQYYREEENGRGNFPPRFSGLQFPNYSSELNVNALELDDSALYLCASSWPISGQDEQFFGPGTRLTVL.

This clonotype was seen ten or more times. The chain joins TRBV4-1 to TRBJ1-4; no firm D call. CDR1 and CDR2 from the germline V gene are MGHRA and YSYEKL. V lost 1 base and J 8 bases, leaving 14 bases between the germline ends. The CDR3 has 15 amino acids. The CDR3 loop is CASSQVRSFREKLFF. CDR3 sequence (DNA): TGCGCCAGCAGCCAAGTACGCAGCTTTAGGGAAAAACTGTTTTTT.

This clonotype appeared many times. The chain combines TRBV9 with TRBJ2-3; 8 bases align to TRBD2. The CDR3 is 18 residues long. Germline lookup yields CDR1 SGDLS and CDR2 YYNGEE. Unmatched junction bases numbered 14, after V lost 3 bases and J lost 2 bases. CDR3 amino acids: CASSANLWRGESTDTQYF. The CDR3 DNA reads TGTGCCAGCAGCGCCAACCTTTGGCGGGGGGAATCCACAGATACGCAGTATTTT.

This clonotype showed up many times. The chain uses TRBV3-1 and TRBJ2-1; 12 nucleotides align to TRBD2. The CDR3 contains 20 residues. The junction had 14 bases not matched to a gene; V was cut back by 5 bases and J by 0 bases. The germline V gene has CDR1 LGHDT and CDR2 YNNKEL (reference sequence). The CDR3, as DNA: TGTGCCAGCAGCGCCGTACTAGCGGGGGGCACAGAGAGCTCCTACAATGAGCAGTTCTTC. Its protein is CASSAVLAGGTESSYNEQFF.

The chain has TRBV7-9 and TRBJ2-3, with no clear D. Trimming removed 5 bases at V and 1 base at J, with 16 bases between. The germline V gene has CDR1 SEHNR and CDR2 FQNEAQ (reference sequence). The CDR3 sequence is 16 residues long. The CDR3 spells CASSLFSQAGTDTQYF. CDR3 in DNA: TGTGCCAGCAGCCTATTCTCCCAGGCCGGCACAGATACGCAGTATTTT.

This clonotype was counted ten times or more. The rearrangement joins TRBV20-1 to TRBJ2-1; D is unresolved. This CDR3 is 12 amino acids long. The V and J ends lost 5 bases and 10 bases respectively, with 15 bases between them. Germline CDR1 and CDR2: DFQATT and SNEGSKA (reference sequence). The CDR3 spells CSARVDSLEQFF. DNA of the CDR3: TGCAGTGCTCGGGTAGACTCGCTCGAGCAGTTCTTC.

This clonotype has ten or more counts. The CDR3 is CASSSEGQPYEQYV. The CDR3 nucleotides are TGTGCCAGCAGCTCTGAGGGACAGCCCTACGAGCAGTACGTC. This sequence joins TRBV7-9 and TRBJ2-7, with 7 nucleotides matching TRBD1. CDR1 is SEHNR and CDR2 is FQNEAQ in the germline V gene (reference sequence). This CDR3 contains 14 residues. V shed 4 bases and J 2 bases; nucleotides not matched to a gene: 5.

There are many counts of this clonotype. This chain links TRBV29-1 with TRBJ2-2; D not certain. Per the germline V gene, CDR1 is SQVTM and CDR2 is ANQGSEA. The CDR3 consists of 12 residues. The V end was cut by 3 bases, the J end by 3 bases, with 5 bases between. CDR3: CSVDQDTGELFF. The DNA for the CDR3 is TGCAGCGTTGATCAGGACACCGGGGAGCTGTTTTTT.

In its sample, this clonotype was seen many times. The chain links TRBV14 to TRBJ2-1; D is possibly TRBD2 (7 bases). Germline lookup yields CDR1 SGHDN and CDR2 FVKESK. This CDR3 is built from 17 residues. The V and J ends lost 1 base and 2 bases respectively, with 15 bases between them. As DNA, the CDR3 is TGTGCCAGCAGCCAAGTTCTTGGGGGGGCCCCCTACAATGAGCAGTTCTTC. Translation: CASSQVLGGAPYNEQFF.

The rearrangement uses TRBV7-9 and TRBJ2-1; D gene unclear. The CDR3 spans 14 residues. The germline V gene has CDR1 SEHNR and CDR2 FQNEAQ (reference sequence). Trimming took off 10 bases at V and 4 bases at J, with 17 bases between the two ends. Here the CDR3 reads CAMSPERLYNEQFF. For the CDR3, the DNA is TGTGCCATGAGCCCCGAGCGACTGTACAATGAGCAGTTCTTC.

The V gene is TRBV19, the J gene TRBJ2-1; D is tentatively TRBD1 or TRBD2 (5 bases each). Germline assignment: CDR1 LNHDA and CDR2 SQIVND (reference sequence). The V end was cut by 3 bases, the J end by 7 bases, with 16 bases between. The CDR3 extends over 15 amino acids. The CDR3 loop is CASSMGRGPTNEQFF. In DNA form, the CDR3 reads TGTGCCAGTAGTATGGGACGAGGTCCTACTAATGAGCAGTTCTTC.

At least ten counts were recorded for this clonotype. Germline and junction disagree at one end, which may indicate a read error. The chain couples TRBV11-2 to TRBJ1-2; perhaps TRBD1 as D (5 bases). The CDR3 runs to 10 residues. Germline CDR1 is SGHAT and CDR2 is FQNNGV. Here the CDR3 DNA reads TGTGCCAGCAGCCCGGTACAGGATGTCTTC. Its protein is CASSPVQDVF.

This clonotype was recorded at least ten times. The chain carries TRBV4-3 and TRBJ2-1; no clear D. V was clipped by 0 bases and J by 0 bases, with 6 bases between them. This CDR3 has 15 amino acids. Germline CDR1 is LGHNA and CDR2 is YSLEER. CDR3 sequence (DNA): TGCGCCAGCAGCCAAGAGGTGGCCTCCTACAATGAGCAGTTCTTC. Translation gives CASSQEVASYNEQFF.

This clonotype has a count of ten or more. V usage is TRBV6-1 and J usage is TRBJ1-1, with 7 nucleotides matching TRBD1. The CDR3 runs to 13 residues. The junction had 8 bases not matched to a gene; V was cut back by 9 bases and J by 4 bases. Germline V gene sequence: CDR1 MNHNS, CDR2 SASEGT. The CDR3 reads CASRQGFGTEAFF. CDR3 sequence (DNA): TGTGCCAGTCGACAGGGTTTTGGCACTGAAGCTTTCTTT.

This clonotype came up many times. This chain uses TRBV23-1 with TRBJ1-5; D remains ambiguous. TRBV23-1 is reported as an ORF; its role is uncertain. This CDR3 region has 16 residues. V gave up 4 bases and J gave up 5 bases, with 18 bases separating them. CDR3 in DNA: TGCGCCAGCAGTCCCAAAAGCGGGCAGGCCCATCAGCCCCAGCATTTT. This encodes CASSPKSGQAHQPQHF.

This clonotype is medium-sized. The chain recombines TRBV6-4 with TRBJ2-2, with 8 bases fitting TRBD2. There are 14 residues in the CDR3. The germline CDR1 and CDR2 sequences are MRHNA and SNTAGT. V trimming: 2 bases; J trimming: 4 bases; junction bases outside the gene matches: 0. CDR3: CASSDGTSTGELFF. CDR3 in DNA: TGTGCCAGCAGTGACGGGACTAGCACCGGGGAGCTGTTTTTT.

The chain links TRBV29-1 to TRBJ1-1; D may be TRBD1 (5 bases). The germline CDR1 and CDR2 sequences are SQVTM and ANQGSEA. CDR3 length equals 12 residues. CDR3 sequence (DNA): TGCAGAGTCGGGACGGGTGGCACTGAAGCTTTCTTT. It codes for CRVGTGGTEAFF.